This T cell receptor (beta chain) derives from a study of T cell clusters in autoimmune cytopenias. Whole-study context: TRB sequencing had a median about 52,000 reads and 2,350 distinct clonotypes per sample.

Each sample's input was 250 ng genomic DNA, 38,000 or so genome equivalents. Points on this clonotype: Its antigen is not known.

The germline CDR1 and CDR2 sequences are MNHEY and SMNVEV (reference sequence). The CDR3 runs to 15 residues. TRB was amplified by touch-down multiplex PCR, primer pools A and B combined. Reanalyzing the multiplex PCR reads, TCRdb keeps one entry per CDR3 protein, without DNA. This sample's clone table lists under 8,500 distinct CDR3 sequences. Overall study findings and caveats: TRB repertoire shifts in secondary cytopenia and chronic lymphocytic leukemia mostly reflected lymphoma, not autoimmunity. Active autoimmune hepatitis patients had about 3-fold fewer exclusive TRB clusters than healthy donors. Primary autoimmune cytopenia patients seemingly lacked the physiological T cell clusters found in healthy donors.

V and J are TRBV27 and TRBJ2-3. The TCR sequence derives from a human donor with an autoimmune cytopenia or autoimmune hepatitis (not recorded which). Sequencing was carried out using peripheral blood. The CDR3 loop reads CASSLSKGRTDTQYF.